This T cell receptor (beta chain) emerged from a study of blood T cell repertoires in COVID-19. In the study overall: T cells, B-cell-depleted T cells, or PBMCs provided the cDNA or gDNA that served as material.

V lost 2 bases, J lost 5 bases, and 21 bases lay in between. The CDR3 is 17 residues long. Germline-derived CDR1 and CDR2 are MNHEY and SVGEGT. Only in-frame clones appear in the TCRdb table, and some are missing; sequencing was by immunoSEQ multiplex PCR. The repertoire holds approximately 90,000 clones, about two thirds seen once, with around 15% in the top ten. The chain employs TRBV6-2 or TRBV6-3 and TRBJ1-2; D is uncertain. The sequencing input was peripheral blood. This sequence originates from a woman older than 75 with acute or convalescent COVID-19. CDR3 loop: CASSYHSRKEALYGYTF. The CDR3 DNA reads as TGTGCCAGCAGTTACCACTCGAGGAAGGAAGCGCTATATGGCTACACCTTC.